This TCR beta chain was observed in a study of cytomegalovirus exposure and HLA in healthy donors. Use of 60 Vbeta and 13 Jbeta primers characterized the PCR. Clones were read by immunoSEQ multiplex PCR, and TCRdb kept only the in-frame ones, dropping some. The sample has around 70,000 clones. The CDR3 length is 13 residues. V lost 2 bases, J lost 9 bases, and 12 bases lay in between. Germline V gene data show CDR1 as SGHRS and CDR2 as YFSETQ. V is TRBV5-1 and J is TRBJ2-1; no clear D gene. Sequencing input: PBMCs. The clonotype comes from a boy under 18 in good health and CMV-seronegative. DNA for the CDR3: TGCGCCAGCAGCTTACAGACATATGCTGAGCAGTTCTTC. Encoded protein: CASSLQTYAEQFF.